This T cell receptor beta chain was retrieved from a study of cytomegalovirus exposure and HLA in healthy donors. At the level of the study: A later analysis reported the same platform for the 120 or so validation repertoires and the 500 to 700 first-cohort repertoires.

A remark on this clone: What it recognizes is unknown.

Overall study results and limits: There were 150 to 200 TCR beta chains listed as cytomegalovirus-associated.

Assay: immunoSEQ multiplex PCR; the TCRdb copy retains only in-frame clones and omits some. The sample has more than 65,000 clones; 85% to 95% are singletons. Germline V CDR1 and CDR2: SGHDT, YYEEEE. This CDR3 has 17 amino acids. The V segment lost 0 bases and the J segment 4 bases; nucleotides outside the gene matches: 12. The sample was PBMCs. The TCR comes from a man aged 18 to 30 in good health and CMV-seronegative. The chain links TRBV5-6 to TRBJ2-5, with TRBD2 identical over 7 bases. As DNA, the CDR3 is TGTGCCAGCAGCTTGGAGGTTTTGCGGGAGAGGGGAGAGACCCAGTACTTC. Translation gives CASSLEVLRERGETQYF.